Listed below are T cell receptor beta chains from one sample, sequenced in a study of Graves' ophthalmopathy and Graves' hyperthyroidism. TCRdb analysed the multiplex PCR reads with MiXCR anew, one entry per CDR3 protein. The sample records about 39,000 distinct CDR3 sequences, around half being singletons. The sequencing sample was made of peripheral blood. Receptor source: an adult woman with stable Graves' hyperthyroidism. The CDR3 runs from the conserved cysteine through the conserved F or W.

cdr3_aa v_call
CSVAQGEGVAFF TRBV29-1
CASSLKRGSQPQHF TRBV24-1
CASSSGASPYEQYF TRBV6-6
CSAWGAGNTIYF TRBV29-1
CASSEGTGKGATEAFF TRBV6-1
CSASLGTGEETQYF TRBV20-1
CASSPGQGAIENTEAFF TRBV5-1
CASSHPGQGSQYF TRBV3-1
CASSPGTGEGGYTF TRBV9
CSVRAGREKLFF TRBV29-1
CASSLGEFGPLHF TRBV12-3/TRBV12-4
CASSRPGANVLTF TRBV7-9
CASRDTTGPYEQYF TRBV10-2